Following are 18 T cell receptor beta chains from one sample sequenced in a study of vaccination and CD4 T cells after COVID-19. These receptors have no known antigen. Sequenced with the Oncomine TCR Beta short-read assay was DNA taken from cultured CD4+ T cells. Genomic DNA was drawn out of CD4+ T cells grown in culture. TCRdb used MiXCR to reprocess the PCR reads, holding one entry per CDR3 protein. The table shows 12,000 or so distinct CDR3 sequences, with around 37% occurring only once. Noted treatment: roughly 10-day PBMC culture with coronavirus spike peptide pools or control peptides (ViraFEST assay). The unexposed donor's CD4+ T cells were collected before the COVID-19 pandemic (2011-2018). The sequencing input was CD4+ T cells from blood, cultured in vitro. The source is a human donor in good health.

This chain connects TRBV28 to TRBJ1-5, with D hard to call. With 5 bases removed from V and 9 bases from J, the gap between germline ends came to 8 bases. CDR1 and CDR2 (germline): MDHEN, SYDVKM. CDR3 length: 11 amino acids. As DNA, the CDR3 is TGTGCCAGCAGTGGCGATCGGCCCCAGCATTTT. This sequence encodes CASSGDRPQHF.

The CDR3 DNA reads as TGTGCCAGCCGAAGGGACAGAAACACTGAAGCTTTCTTT. This gives the protein CASRRDRNTEAFF. The chain is built from TRBV7-3 and TRBJ1-1; 7 positions match TRBD1. Germline CDR1 is SGHTA and CDR2 is FQGTGA. The CDR3 is 13 amino acids. V lost 8 bases to trimming and J lost 2 bases; unmatched junction nucleotides: 5.

The chain has TRBV7-3 and TRBJ1-2, with D unresolved. Germline assignment: CDR1 SGHTA and CDR2 FQGTGA. The CDR3 totals 14 residues. Trimming removed 2 bases at V and 2 bases at J, with 9 bases between. The CDR3 bases are TGTGCCAGCAGCTTACACGCGGCAAACTATGGCTACACCTTC. The encoded protein is CASSLHAANYGYTF. The variable domain in full, with the rest retrieved from reference TRBV7-3 and TRBJ1-2, is GAGVSQTPSNKVTEKGKYVELRCDPISGHTALYWYRQSLGQGPEFLIYFQGTGAADDSGLPNDRFFAVRPEGSVSTLKIQRTERGDSAVYLCASSLHAANYGYTFGSGTRLTVV.

CDR3: CSARWGGSNYEQYF. DNA of the CDR3: TGCAGTGCTAGATGGGGCGGGAGCAACTACGAGCAGTACTTC. The J gene is TRBJ2-7, the V gene TRBV20-1; TRBD2 matches at 7 bases. The germline V gene has CDR1 DFQATT and CDR2 SNEGSKA (reference sequence). The ends lost 2 bases at V and 3 bases at J; junction bases unmatched: 7. CDR3 length: 14 amino acids.

This chain links TRBV20-1 with TRBJ1-1; 10 positions match TRBD1. Germline CDR1 and CDR2: DFQATT and SNEGSKA (reference sequence). This CDR3 spans 13 amino acids. The V gene end was trimmed by 3 bases and the J gene end by 2 bases; junction bases not matched to a gene: 0. DNA of the CDR3: TGCAGTGCTAGGACAGGGGGCAACACTGAAGCTTTCTTT. Protein product: CSARTGGNTEAFF.

The chain joins TRBV6-1 to TRBJ2-3, with TRBD2 matching over 8 bases. Germline V gene sequence: CDR1 MNHNS, CDR2 SASEGT. CDR3 length: 15 amino acids. V shed 8 bases, J shed 2 bases, and the junction held 9 bases outside the gene matches. CDR3 residues: CASGRGLGVTDTQYF. CDR3 DNA: TGTGCCAGCGGGAGGGGACTAGGGGTCACAGATACGCAGTATTTT.

The chain combines TRBV6-2 or TRBV6-3 with TRBJ2-1, with TRBD2 identical over 13 bases. The germline V gene has CDR1 MNHEY and CDR2 SVGEGT. The V segment lost 7 bases and the J segment 7 bases; nucleotides outside the gene matches: 4. This CDR3 has 14 amino acids. The CDR3 loop reads CASIRLAGGNEQFF. CDR3 sequence (DNA): TGTGCCAGCATCCGACTAGCGGGAGGTAATGAGCAGTTCTTC.

This clonotype has just a few counts. An end of the junction does not agree with germline; a read error may underlie this. The rearrangement links TRBV20-1 to TRBJ1-2, with unresolved D. The CDR3 contains 15 residues. Looked up from germline, CDR1 is DFQATT and CDR2 is SNEGSKA (reference sequence). The CDR3 DNA reads as TGCAGTGCAAGAGGTCCAAGTGCCCCTAACTATGGCTACACCTTC. Amino acid sequence: CSARGPSAPNYGYTF.

CDR3 loop: CATSDHGTGYEQYF. CDR3 sequence (DNA): TGTGCCACCAGTGACCACGGGACAGGCTACGAGCAGTACTTC. The rearrangement joins TRBV24-1 to TRBJ2-7; the match to TRBD1 covers 8 bases. Per the germline V gene, CDR1 is KGHDR and CDR2 is SFDVKD. V was pared by 4 bases and J by 3 bases, with 4 bases of the junction left unmatched. This CDR3 region has 14 residues.

The chain carries TRBV7-3 and TRBJ1-1, with 7 bases lining up with TRBD1. The CDR3 is 13 residues long. V trimming: 8 bases; J trimming: 3 bases; junction bases outside the gene matches: 6. Germline loops: CDR1 SGHTA, CDR2 FQGTGA. The CDR3 region has the DNA TGTGCCAGCCAAAAAGGGACAGACACTGAAGCTTTCTTT. Residues: CASQKGTDTEAFF.

This rearrangement joins TRBV4-1 to TRBJ2-1, with TRBD2 matching over 9 bases. With the DNA end fitting TRBJ2-7 better, the J assignment may be wrong. CDR1 MGHRA and CDR2 YSYEKL come from the germline V gene. CDR3 length: 15 residues. CDR3 region: CASSLLAGSGGEQYF. In DNA form, the CDR3 reads TGCGCCAGCAGCCTGCTAGCGGGATCAGGGGGCGAGCAGTACTTC.

V usage is TRBV7-2 and J usage is TRBJ1-2; 7 bases match TRBD1. Germline loops: CDR1 SGHTA, CDR2 FQGNSA. With 4 bases clipped from V and 5 bases from J, the junction kept 10 bases outside the gene matches. The CDR3 spans 15 residues. CDR3 residues: CASSSRGASEYGYTF. The CDR3 nucleotides read TGTGCCAGCAGCTCCAGGGGGGCCTCAGAATATGGCTACACCTTC.

This chain uses TRBV19 with TRBJ2-7, with 9 bases lining up with TRBD2. The CDR3 totals 18 residues. Germline V gene data show CDR1 as LNHDA and CDR2 as SQIVND (reference sequence). V dropped 3 bases and J dropped 2; count of bases not matched to a gene: 14. In DNA, the CDR3 is TGTGCCAGTAGTATGGTGCGGGAGGGCCTTGGAAGGACCTACGAGCAGTACTTC. Its translation is CASSMVREGLGRTYEQYF.

This clonotype is a singleton in its sample. CDR3 in DNA: TGTGCCAGCAGTTCCCTAGGAAACACCATATATTTT. This codes for CASSSLGNTIYF. The J gene is TRBJ1-3, the V gene TRBV6-5; no definite D call. The germline gives CDR1 MNHEY, CDR2 SVGAGI. Trimming removed 4 bases from V and 4 bases from J, with 5 bases in between. This CDR3 spans 12 amino acids.

This clonotype is deemed medium-sized (0.01 to 0.1%). This chain connects TRBV27 to TRBJ2-1; 7 bases map to TRBD1. This CDR3 is 14 amino acids long. Looked up from germline, CDR1 is MNHEY and CDR2 is SMNVEV (reference sequence). V lost 3 bases, J lost 8 bases, and 7 bases stayed unmatched. The CDR3 sequence: CASSFGRGNDEQFF. In nucleotides, the CDR3 is TGTGCCAGCAGTTTTGGCAGGGGGAATGATGAGCAGTTCTTC.

This clonotype ranks as large. J is TRBJ1-1 and V is TRBV7-3, with 7 nucleotides matching TRBD1. In germline, CDR1 is SGHTA, CDR2 FQGTGA. CDR3 size: 13 residues. With 1 base clipped from V and 7 bases from J, the junction kept 3 bases outside the gene matches. CDR3 residues: CASSLSRDSEAFF. The DNA for the CDR3 is TGTGCCAGCAGCTTAAGCCGGGACAGTGAAGCTTTCTTT. Looking up the rest from reference TRBV7-3 and TRBJ1-1 gives the full variable domain: GAGVSQTPSNKVTEKGKYVELRCDPISGHTALYWYRQSLGQGPEFLIYFQGTGAADDSGLPNDRFFAVRPEGSVSTLKIQRTERGDSAVYLCASSLSRDSEAFFGQGTRLTVV.

The chain links TRBV10-2 to TRBJ1-5, with D unclear. CDR1 and CDR2 from the germline V gene are WSHSY and SAAADI. The V end was cut by 7 bases, the J end by 0 bases, with 10 bases between. The CDR3 has 14 amino acids. DNA for the CDR3: TGCGCCAGCAATAACAGATATAGCAATCAGCCCCAGCATTTT. It specifies CASNNRYSNQPQHF.

The chain carries TRBV6-5 and TRBJ2-1; 13 positions match TRBD2. Germline V lookup: CDR1 MNHEY, CDR2 SVGAGI. V gave up 4 bases and J gave up 0 bases; unmatched junction bases: 9. CDR3 size: 19 residues. This chain's CDR3 is CASSSQTSGRTSSYNEQFF. In DNA, the CDR3 is TGTGCCAGCAGTTCCCAGACTAGCGGGAGGACTAGCTCCTACAATGAGCAGTTCTTC.